What follows are 32 T cell receptor beta chains derived from one specimen sequenced in a study of blood T cell repertoires in COVID-19. Clones were sequenced by immunoSEQ multiplex PCR, and TCRdb holds only the in-frame ones, with some missing. The data hold 100,000 to 150,000 clones, with more than 75% observed a single time. The material sequenced was peripheral blood. The origin of the receptors is a man aged 55 to 69 with COVID-19, enrolled during active disease.

This clone was recorded once. This chain uses TRBV24-1 with TRBJ2-7; D not certain. Germline V gene lookup returns CDR1 KGHDR and CDR2 SFDVKD. This CDR3 has 14 residues. Trimming left V 4 bases short and J 0 bases short, with 9 bases between. This chain's CDR3 is CATSESRNSYEQYF. CDR3 nucleotide sequence: TGTGCCACCAGTGAGAGCAGGAACTCCTACGAGCAGTACTTC.

The V call is TRBV30, the J call TRBJ2-7, with a possible D match to TRBD2 (5 bases). CDR1 is GTSNPN and CDR2 is SVGIG in the germline V gene (reference sequence). CDR3 length: 11 amino acids. Trimming removed 3 bases at V and 3 bases at J, with 6 bases between. CDR3 protein: CAWREGYEQYF. CDR3 bases: TGTGCCTGGAGAGAGGGCTACGAGCAGTACTTC.

The chain uses TRBV19 and TRBJ2-7; 9 positions agree with TRBD1. V trimming: 5 bases; J trimming: 9 bases; junction bases outside the gene matches: 14. This CDR3 is 15 amino acids long. Per the germline V gene, CDR1 is LNHDA and CDR2 is SQIVND (reference sequence). The CDR3 DNA follows: TGTGCCAGTAGTGCGGGACAGGGAGGAGCATTATCGCAGTACTTC. Encoded protein: CASSAGQGGALSQYF.

This sequence joins TRBV28 and TRBJ2-7; 11 nucleotides line up with TRBD2. This CDR3 comprises 14 residues. J gave up 4 bases and V 6 bases, and 5 bases lay outside the gene matches. CDR1 is MDHEN, CDR2 SYDVKM, per germline. CDR3 DNA sequence: TGTGCCAGCAGCCCGGGACTAGCGGTTTACGAGCAGTACTTC. This codes for CASSPGLAVYEQYF.

As concerns this clone: The same CDR3 can be traced to other DNA sequences in this sample. The chain combines TRBV30 with TRBJ1-3, with D unclear. Germline CDR1 and CDR2: GTSNPN and SVGIG (reference sequence). Trimming took 2 bases from V and 1 from J, leaving 6 bases between them. The CDR3 runs 13 residues. CDR3 in DNA: TGTGCCTGGAGTCGGGGATCTGGAAACACCATATATTTT. Its protein is CAWSRGSGNTIYF.

The gene calls are TRBV7-9 and TRBJ1-5, with a tentative D call TRBD1 (5 bases). The ends were cut back, 3 bases at V and 5 bases at J, with 11 bases in the middle. The CDR3 extends over 14 amino acids. CDR1 and CDR2 from the germline V gene are SEHNR and FQNEAQ (reference sequence). The DNA for the CDR3 is TGTGCCAGCAGCTTCGGTGGGGGGGATCAGCCCCAGCATTTT. This codes for CASSFGGGDQPQHF.

This sequence joins TRBV5-4 and TRBJ2-7; 10 bases are shared with TRBD2. In germline, CDR1 is SGHNT, CDR2 YYREEE (reference sequence). The CDR3 covers 14 residues. The V segment lost 3 bases and the J segment 4 bases; nucleotides outside the gene matches: 4. CDR3 nucleotide sequence: TGTGCCAGCAGCTCATCTAGCGGGAGATACGAGCAGTACTTC. This translates into CASSSSSGRYEQYF.

The genes are TRBV15 and TRBJ1-4, with 7 positions matching TRBD1. V dropped 0 bases and J dropped 1; count of bases not matched to a gene: 5. The CDR3 consists of 17 residues. Germline V gives CDR1 LNHNV, CDR2 YYDKDF (reference sequence). The CDR3 nucleotides read TGTGCCACCAGCAGAGATCATACAGGGGTAACTAATGAAAAACTGTTTTTT. Translation: CATSRDHTGVTNEKLFF.

The chain is built from TRBV5-4 and TRBJ2-1, with a possible D match to TRBD2 (6 bases). Germline V gene data show CDR1 as SGHNT and CDR2 as YYREEE (reference sequence). The CDR3 has 17 residues. Trimming took off 0 bases at V and 10 bases at J, with 23 bases between the two ends. CDR3 bases: TGTGCCAGCAGCTTGGTGCGGAAAGCCTCGACGGGAGACGAGCAGTTCTTC. Its translation is CASSLVRKASTGDEQFF.

The chain uses TRBV6-8 and TRBJ2-5; 11 bases align to TRBD2. From germline, CDR1 is MNHGY and CDR2 SAAAGT. V shed 4 bases, J shed 0 bases, and the junction held 13 bases outside the gene matches. This CDR3 has 19 residues. In DNA form, the CDR3 reads TGTGCCAGCAGTTTTTCCTACCCCACGACTAGCGGGAACCAAGAGACCCAGTACTTC. Protein product: CASSFSYPTTSGNQETQYF.

V gene TRBV5-6 combines with J gene TRBJ2-1; possibly TRBD1 for D (5 bases). V shed 4 bases and J shed 8 bases, with 19 bases lying between them. The CDR3 contains 15 residues. The germline gives CDR1 SGHDT, CDR2 YYEEEE. The CDR3 region has the DNA TGTGCCAGCAGCGTCCTAGGGGCCCCTGGGGATGAGCAGTTCTTC. Amino acids: CASSVLGAPGDEQFF.

The chain has TRBV6-6 and TRBJ1-6; D call uncertain. The CDR3 totals 15 residues. The V gene's germline CDR1 is MNHNY and CDR2 SVGAGI (reference sequence). V was trimmed by 0 bases and J by 8 bases, leaving 11 bases between them. The CDR3 protein is CASSYSERDHSPLHF. For the CDR3, the DNA is TGTGCCAGCAGTTACTCAGAGAGGGATCATTCACCCCTCCACTTT.

The chain is built from TRBV11-2 and TRBJ2-7, with D uncertain. Germline CDR1 and CDR2: SGHAT and FQNNGV. CDR3 length: 11 residues. Deletions cut 5 bases from V and 3 bases from J, with 5 bases between. The chain's CDR3 is CASSPIYEQYF. The CDR3 DNA is TGTGCCAGCAGCCCCATCTACGAGCAGTACTTC.

This clone is a singleton in its sample. The J gene is TRBJ2-5, the V gene TRBV3-1 (or the pseudogene TRBV3-2), with 8 bases identical to TRBD2. Trimming took 4 bases from V and 5 from J; bases not matched to a gene: 12. The CDR3 runs to 16 residues. In germline, CDR1 is LGHDT, CDR2 YNNKEL (reference sequence). In DNA, the CDR3 is TGTGCCAGCAGCCCTCCCCGACGACTAGCGATCGAGACCCAGTACTTC. Translation: CASSPPRRLAIETQYF.

There are a few counts of this clone. The genes are TRBV5-8 and TRBJ2-2, with a weak D call TRBD1 (5 bases). Between the trimmed V and J ends, which lost 1 base and 10 bases, there was a span of 17 bases. The germline V gene has CDR1 SGHTS and CDR2 YDEGEE. The CDR3 totals 15 residues. CDR3 region: CASSLIRGSFEELFF. DNA for the CDR3: TGTGCCAGCAGCTTGATAAGGGGCAGCTTTGAGGAGCTGTTTTTT.

This sequence joins TRBV3-1 (or the pseudogene TRBV3-2) and TRBJ1-4; 7 positions match TRBD1. Germline loops: CDR1 LGHDT, CDR2 YNNKEL (reference sequence). The CDR3 totals 15 residues. V shed 2 bases, J shed 0 bases, and the junction held 0 bases outside the gene matches. The CDR3 here is CASSQTGATNEKLFF. CDR3 in DNA: TGTGCCAGCAGCCAAACAGGGGCAACTAATGAAAAACTGTTTTTT.

The chain has TRBV11-3 and TRBJ2-7; TRBD1 agrees at 12 bases. V was clipped by 5 bases and J by 7 bases; unmatched bases: 9. This CDR3 is built from 15 residues. Germline CDR1 reads SGHNT; CDR2 reads YENEEA. CDR3 coding DNA: TGTGCCAGCAGCCCATCGGGACAGGGGGCAGGGGAGCAGTACTTC. Its protein product is CASSPSGQGAGEQYF.

The V gene is TRBV28, the J gene TRBJ2-1; 12 nucleotides line up with TRBD2. The CDR3 covers 17 residues. The V gene end was trimmed by 5 bases and the J gene end by 4 bases; junction bases not matched to a gene: 9. The V gene's germline CDR1 is MDHEN and CDR2 SYDVKM. CDR3 DNA sequence: TGTGCCAGCAGTCCTCCGACTAGCGGGAGTCGATACAATGAGCAGTTCTTC. Residues: CASSPPTSGSRYNEQFF.

J is TRBJ1-2 and V is TRBV7-3; 7 positions agree with TRBD1. The CDR3 is made up of 13 amino acids. Trimming removed 4 bases from V and 6 bases from J; junction bases left unmatched: 5. Germline V gives CDR1 SGHTA, CDR2 FQGTGA. CDR3: CASSYDRVNGYTF. As DNA, the CDR3 is TGTGCCAGCAGCTACGACAGGGTGAATGGCTACACCTTC.

The DNA of the CDR3 is TGTGCCAGCAGCCAAGCCAGGGGACGTGCGACGAATGAGCAGTTCTTC. This codes for CASSQARGRATNEQFF. The V and J genes are TRBV4-2 and TRBJ2-1; D may be TRBD1 (6 bases). CDR1 and CDR2 (germline): LGHNA, YNFKEQ. Trimming left V 1 base short and J 7 bases short, with 17 bases between. The CDR3 is 16 amino acids.

The CDR3 coding sequence is TGTGCCAGCAGCCAAGTACAGGGCAAAGCCTACGAGCAGTACTTC. Its protein product is CASSQVQGKAYEQYF. The chain carries TRBV3-1 (or the pseudogene TRBV3-2) and TRBJ2-7; possible D gene TRBD1, 6 bases. The ends were cut back, 1 base at V and 2 bases at J, with 12 bases in the middle. Germline V lookup: CDR1 LGHDT, CDR2 YNNKEL (reference sequence). There are 15 residues in the CDR3.

The rearrangement uses TRBV18 and TRBJ2-5; tentatively, D is TRBD1 (7 bases). Trimming took 6 bases from V and 2 from J, leaving 13 bases between them. The germline CDR1 and CDR2 sequences are KGHSH and LQKENI. The CDR3 consists of 14 residues. CDR3 sequence (DNA): TGTGCCAGCTCCCTCAGGGGGGAACAAGAGACCCAGTACTTC. Protein: CASSLRGEQETQYF.

The chain combines TRBV15 with TRBJ2-3, with 9 bases lining up with TRBD1. The CDR3 runs 16 residues. The germline CDR1 and CDR2 sequences are LNHNV and YYDKDF (reference sequence). Unmatched junction bases numbered 7, after V lost 3 bases and J lost 3 bases. As DNA, the CDR3 is TGTGCCACCAGCAGGGTACAGGGGGCAGGGACAGATACGCAGTATTTT. This codes for CATSRVQGAGTDTQYF.

This clone was seen only once. The chain is built from TRBV21-1 and TRBJ1-3; the table names TRBD1, a call not compared with the DNA. TRBV21-1 is shown as a pseudogene. The CDR3 runs to 15 residues. CDR3 protein: CASSFRDTSGNTIYF. The CDR3 coding sequence is TGTGCCAGCAGCTTCCGGGACACCTCTGGAAACACCATATATTTT.

V usage is TRBV6-2 or TRBV6-3 and J usage is TRBJ1-5; D gene uncertain. V lost 1 base to trimming and J lost 2 bases, with 9 bases between them. The CDR3 is made up of 15 amino acids. Germline V gives CDR1 MNHEY, CDR2 SVGEGT. In DNA form, the CDR3 reads TGTGCCAGCAGTTACTTCGACGGGGGCAATCAGCCCCAGCATTTT. Protein product: CASSYFDGGNQPQHF.

This chain uses TRBV12-5 with TRBJ2-7, with D tentatively TRBD1 (5 bases). CDR3 size: 12 residues. Trimming removed 1 base from V and 8 bases from J, with 9 bases in between. Germline V CDR1 and CDR2: LGHNT, FRNRAP. This CDR3 is CASGLEGEKQYF. For the CDR3, the DNA is TGTGCTAGTGGTTTGGAAGGGGAAAAGCAGTACTTC.

The chain is built from TRBV7-2 and TRBJ2-2, with D perhaps TRBD2 (5 bases). Germline V CDR1 and CDR2: SGHTA, FQGNSA. CDR3 length: 13 residues. Trimming shortened V by 2 bases and J by 8 bases, and 9 bases separated the two germline ends. This chain's CDR3 is CASSLNGVGELFF. CDR3 bases: TGTGCCAGCAGCTTAAACGGGGTTGGGGAGCTGTTTTTT.

CDR3 protein: CASSIDREATNEQFF. CDR3 coding DNA: TGTGCCAGCAGTATCGACAGGGAGGCAACCAATGAGCAGTTCTTC. V gene TRBV2 combines with J gene TRBJ2-1; possibly TRBD1 for D (7 bases). The germline gives CDR1 SNHLY, CDR2 FYNNEI. This CDR3 spans 15 amino acids. Trimming cost V 5 bases and J 6 bases, with 17 bases left between them.

CDR3 protein: CASSHKGQRVDTQYF. The CDR3 DNA reads TGTGCCAGCAGCCATAAAGGGCAGAGGGTGGATACGCAGTATTTT. The rearrangement joins TRBV3-1 (or the pseudogene TRBV3-2) to TRBJ2-3, with D possibly being TRBD2 (5 bases). CDR1 LGHDT and CDR2 YNNKEL come from the germline V gene (reference sequence). CDR3 length: 15 residues. V lost 3 bases and J 6 bases, leaving 16 bases between the germline ends.

This clone was detected once. The chain employs TRBV7-8 and TRBJ2-1, with TRBD2 identical over 12 bases. The CDR3 runs to 15 residues. J was trimmed by 9 bases and V by 7 bases; bases with no gene match: 10. CDR1 is SGHVS and CDR2 is FQNEAQ in the germline V gene. CDR3 loop: CASILPSGRAGEQFF. The CDR3 region has the DNA TGTGCCAGCATCCTACCTAGCGGGAGGGCCGGTGAGCAGTTCTTC. Using reference TRBV7-8 and TRBJ2-1 for the parts outside the CDR3, the full variable domain is GAGVSQSPRYKVAKRGQDVALRCDPISGHVSLFWYQQALGQGPEFLTYFQNEAQLDKSGLPSDRFFAERPEGSVSTLKIQRTQQEDSAVYLCASILPSGRAGEQFFGPGTRLTVL.

The chain carries TRBV30 and TRBJ2-3, with D unresolved. There are 12 residues in the CDR3. Trimming took 7 bases from V and 2 from J, leaving 10 bases between them. Germline CDR1 reads GTSNPN; CDR2 reads SVGIG (reference sequence). Here the CDR3 DNA reads TGTGCCTCCCTAGGTACCACAGATACGCAGTATTTT. Its protein product is CASLGTTDTQYF.

V and J are TRBV28 and TRBJ1-1; D is undetermined. V lost 7 bases and J lost 2, with 11 bases in between. Germline V lookup: CDR1 MDHEN, CDR2 SYDVKM. CDR3 length: 13 amino acids. The CDR3 is CASIPRGNTEAFF. CDR3 in DNA: TGTGCCAGCATTCCACGGGGTAACACTGAAGCTTTCTTT.